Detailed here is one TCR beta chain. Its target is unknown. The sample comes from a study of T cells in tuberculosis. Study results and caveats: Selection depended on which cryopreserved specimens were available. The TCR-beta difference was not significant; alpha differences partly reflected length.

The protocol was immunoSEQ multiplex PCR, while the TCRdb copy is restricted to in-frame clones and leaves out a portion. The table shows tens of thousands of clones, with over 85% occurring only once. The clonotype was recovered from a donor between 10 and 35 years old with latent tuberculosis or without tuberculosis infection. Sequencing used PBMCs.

CDR3 region: CASRTEFGGAGEQYF. The CDR3 DNA reads as TGCGCCAGCCGTACAGAATTCGGGGGGGCCGGCGAGCAGTACTTC. The chain links TRBV4-1 to TRBJ2-7; 8 positions agree with TRBD2. Per germline, CDR1 MGHRA and CDR2 YSYEKL. V gave up 8 bases and J gave up 6 bases; unmatched junction bases: 15. The CDR3 runs to 15 residues.